One sample yielded the 28 T cell receptor beta chains listed below, sequenced in a study of cytomegalovirus exposure and HLA in healthy donors. Amplification used 60 Vbeta primers and 13 Jbeta primers. Here immunoSEQ multiplex PCR was the method, and the copy in TCRdb shows in-frame clones only, minus some. Of more than 85,000 clones in the sample, 76% are singletons; the top ten hold around 8.5%. The sample was PBMCs. Receptors originate from a man in his forties or fifties in good health and CMV-seropositive.

This clone was seen more than once but under ten times. The rearrangement joins TRBV4-2 to TRBJ1-2; D uncertain. V gave up 0 bases and J gave up 9 bases, with 14 bases separating them. From germline, CDR1 is LGHNA and CDR2 YNFKEQ. There are 14 residues in the CDR3. CDR3 region: CASSQDLQEARYTF. CDR3 sequence (DNA): TGTGCCAGCAGCCAAGATCTGCAGGAAGCTCGCTACACCTTC.

This chain uses TRBV2 with TRBJ2-2; D unclear. This CDR3 region has 14 residues. Between the trimmed V and J ends, which lost 5 bases and 1 base, there was a span of 8 bases. Germline CDR1 and CDR2: SNHLY and FYNNEI. The CDR3 nucleotides are TGTGCCAGCAGTACAGACGTGAACACCGGGGAGCTGTTTTTT. Amino acid sequence: CASSTDVNTGELFF.

The chain has TRBV2 and TRBJ2-2, with no clear D. The V and J ends lost 1 base and 7 bases respectively, with 13 bases between them. The CDR3 extends over 15 amino acids. Germline lookup yields CDR1 SNHLY and CDR2 FYNNEI. The CDR3 sequence: CASSEGRLTGGELFF. As DNA, the CDR3 is TGTGCCAGCAGTGAAGGACGACTGACTGGCGGGGAGCTGTTTTTT. Drawing the rest from reference TRBV2 and TRBJ2-2, the complete variable domain is EPEVTQTPSHQVTQMGQEVILRCVPISNHLYFYWYRQILGQKVEFLVSFYNNEISEKSEIFDDQFSVERPDGSNFTLKIRSTKLEDSAMYFCASSEGRLTGGELFFGEGSRLTVL.

J is TRBJ2-1 and V is TRBV11-1, with D possibly TRBD1 on 6 matching bases. The CDR3 has 13 residues. The germline V and J ends were trimmed by 3 bases and 5 bases, with 8 bases remaining between them. Looked up from germline, CDR1 is SGHAT and CDR2 is FQDESV (reference sequence). CDR3: CASSLDRNNEQFF. Here the CDR3 DNA reads TGTGCCAGCAGCTTGGACAGAAACAATGAGCAGTTCTTC.

The genes are TRBV18 and TRBJ2-1; TRBD1 matches 7 bases. With V trimmed by 1 base and J by 7 bases, 10 bases remained unmatched. Germline lookup yields CDR1 KGHSH and CDR2 LQKENI. This CDR3 is 16 amino acids long. The CDR3 loop is CASSPQGASSSNEQFF. As DNA, the CDR3 is TGTGCCAGCTCACCACAGGGGGCCTCCTCTAGTAATGAGCAGTTCTTC.

The chain employs TRBV18 and TRBJ1-5; no definite D call. V was shortened by 3 bases and J by 9 bases, with 18 bases between the two germline ends. This CDR3 has 15 residues. The germline V gene encodes CDR1 KGHSH and CDR2 LQKENI. DNA of the CDR3: TGTGCCAGCTCACCTTCGAGCGGGTATGATCGGCCCCAGCATTTT. Translation gives CASSPSSGYDRPQHF.

This sequence joins TRBV15 and TRBJ1-1, with D possibly being TRBD1 (5 bases). The CDR3 sequence is 14 residues long. CDR1 LNHNV and CDR2 YYDKDF come from the germline V gene (reference sequence). V dropped 0 bases and J dropped 8 bases, with 13 bases sitting between them. The CDR3 coding sequence is TGTGCCACCAGCAGAGATCGGGGGAAGACCGAAGCTTTCTTT. Amino acids: CATSRDRGKTEAFF.

The V gene is TRBV30, the J gene TRBJ2-3, with TRBD2 identical over 10 bases. The V segment lost 2 bases and the J segment 4 bases; nucleotides outside the gene matches: 12. CDR3 length equals 17 residues. CDR1 and CDR2 from the germline V gene are GTSNPN and SVGIG (reference sequence). The CDR3 coding sequence is TGTGCCTGGAGTCCAGCCCGCCTAGCGGGAGTGGCAGATACGCAGTATTTT. As protein: CAWSPARLAGVADTQYF.

The chain couples TRBV27 to TRBJ2-7, with D perhaps TRBD2 (6 bases). Germline V gene sequence: CDR1 MNHEY, CDR2 SMNVEV (reference sequence). The length of the CDR3 is 14 residues. V lost 5 bases and J lost 2, with 13 bases in between. CDR3 sequence reads: CASSRGLPPYEQYF. The CDR3 DNA is TGTGCCAGCAGTCGAGGACTACCGCCCTACGAGCAGTACTTC.

The V gene is TRBV11-2, the J gene TRBJ2-1, with 13 nucleotides matching TRBD2. The CDR3 has 19 amino acids. Germline V gene sequence: CDR1 SGHAT, CDR2 FQNNGV. The ends lost 4 bases at V and 0 bases at J; junction bases unmatched: 9. CDR3 amino acids: CASSSFRTSGGPSYNEQFF. The CDR3 DNA reads as TGTGCCAGCAGCTCCTTTCGGACTAGCGGGGGTCCCTCCTACAATGAGCAGTTCTTC.

The sample holds a few counts of this clone. The CDR3 sequence: CASSSTGGTSTPLHF. The CDR3 nucleotides read TGTGCCAGCAGCTCGACAGGGGGAACGTCGACACCCCTCCACTTT. The chain couples TRBV7-2 to TRBJ1-6; 9 bases match TRBD1. Losses at the gene ends were 4 bases for V and 11 bases for J; bases not matched to a gene: 9. There are 15 residues in the CDR3. Per germline, CDR1 SGHTA and CDR2 FQGNSA.

The chain links TRBV9 to TRBJ2-3, with 11 bases identical to TRBD2. With V trimmed by 3 bases and J by 5 bases, 8 bases remained unmatched. The CDR3 contains 16 residues. Germline lookup yields CDR1 SGDLS and CDR2 YYNGEE. CDR3 region: CASSDHTSGSQDTQYF. Here the CDR3 DNA reads TGTGCCAGCAGCGACCATACTAGCGGGAGTCAAGATACGCAGTATTTT.

The rearrangement joins TRBV30 to TRBJ1-2; 7 nucleotides agree with TRBD1. V lost 2 bases and J lost 3; bases outside the gene matches: 6. Germline-derived CDR1 and CDR2 are GTSNPN and SVGIG (reference sequence). This CDR3 is built from 14 residues. CDR3 loop: CAWSIGTDYYGYTF. Here the CDR3 DNA reads TGTGCCTGGAGTATAGGGACAGATTACTATGGCTACACCTTC.

Points on this clone: The junction departs from the called germline gene at one end, perhaps through a read error. V gene TRBV5-1 combines with J gene TRBJ2-6, with D possibly being TRBD1 (5 bases). The germline V gene encodes CDR1 SGHRS and CDR2 YFSETQ. The CDR3 contains 14 residues. The CDR3 region is CASSLYPGANGLTF. CDR3 nucleotide sequence: TGCGCCAGCAGCCTCTACCCTGGGGCCAACGGCCTGACTTTC.

The count of this clone is one. CDR3 bases: TGTGCCAGCACCTCCTCCCTAGCGGGGGCCACAGATACGCAGTATTTT. Its protein is CASTSSLAGATDTQYF. This rearrangement joins TRBV5-4 to TRBJ2-3; 10 positions agree with TRBD2. V lost 6 bases and J lost 2; bases outside the gene matches: 9. CDR1 and CDR2 (germline): SGHNT, YYREEE (reference sequence). The CDR3 covers 16 residues. The whole variable domain, filled in from reference TRBV5-4 and TRBJ2-3, reads ETGVTQSPTHLIKTRGQQVTLRCSSQSGHNTVSWYQQALGQGPQFIFQYYREEENGRGNFPPRFSGLQFPNYSSELNVNALELDDSALYLCASTSSLAGATDTQYFGPGTRLTVL.

The DNA for the CDR3 is TGTGCCAGCAGCCGCCCCGCCGGGACATCTGCCTTCAATGAGCAGTTCTTC. Amino acids: CASSRPAGTSAFNEQFF. V usage is TRBV5-6 and J usage is TRBJ2-1; D is perhaps TRBD1 (6 bases). Germline V gene data show CDR1 as SGHDT and CDR2 as YYEEEE. CDR3 size: 17 residues. V gave up 4 bases and J gave up 6 bases, with 23 bases separating them.

The V gene is TRBV5-4, the J gene TRBJ2-5; 10 bases align to TRBD2. Per germline, CDR1 SGHNT and CDR2 YYREEE (reference sequence). V was clipped by 2 bases and J by 5 bases; unmatched bases: 6. The CDR3 consists of 15 residues. CDR3 bases: TGTGCCAGCAGCTTCTCACTAGCGGGATCTGAGACCCAGTACTTC. The encoded protein is CASSFSLAGSETQYF.

In this sample, this clone turned up once. The J gene is TRBJ1-2, the V gene TRBV29-1; TRBD1 aligns across 10 bases. The CDR3 consists of 14 residues. V lost 4 bases, J lost 2 bases, and 4 bases stayed unmatched. The V gene's germline CDR1 is SQVTM and CDR2 ANQGSEA. The CDR3 here is CSVGGTGDNYGYTF. As DNA, the CDR3 is TGCAGCGTTGGGGGGACAGGGGACAACTATGGCTACACCTTC.

The chain couples TRBV6-5 to TRBJ2-5, with 10 bases matching TRBD2. The tail of the sequence fits TRBJ2-7 better, so the J call may be wrong. The germline V gene encodes CDR1 MNHEY and CDR2 SVGAGI. This CDR3 comprises 15 residues. In nucleotides, the CDR3 is TGTGCCAGCAGTTACAGCGCCGGGACTAGCGCCGAGCAGTACTTC. Translating it yields CASSYSAGTSAEQYF.

The genes are TRBV18 and TRBJ1-2; 9 bases agree with TRBD1. This CDR3 spans 14 amino acids. The germline V gene has CDR1 KGHSH and CDR2 LQKENI. The V gene end was trimmed by 6 bases and the J gene end by 2 bases; junction bases not matched to a gene: 4. The CDR3 DNA reads TGTGCCAGCTCTCCGGGACAGGGAAACTATGGCTACACCTTC. As protein: CASSPGQGNYGYTF.

The chain carries TRBV19 and TRBJ1-4; 7 nucleotides agree with TRBD1. The CDR3 is 15 residues long. Trimming took 5 bases from V and 5 from J; bases not matched to a gene: 8. Per germline, CDR1 LNHDA and CDR2 SQIVND (reference sequence). Here the CDR3 reads CASSFTDRENEKLFF. The CDR3 nucleotides are TGTGCCAGTAGTTTTACCGACAGGGAGAATGAAAAACTGTTTTTT.

The chain joins TRBV7-8 to TRBJ1-3; a weak D match, TRBD1 (5 bases). Deletions cut 3 bases from V and 4 bases from J, with 16 bases between. The CDR3 contains 16 residues. Germline-derived CDR1 and CDR2 are SGHVS and FQNEAQ. The CDR3, as DNA: TGTGCCAGCAGCTTTGGGAGGGGTCGTAGGGGAAACACCATATATTTT. Translating it yields CASSFGRGRRGNTIYF.

The J gene is TRBJ2-1, the V gene TRBV7-9, with 10 nucleotides matching TRBD1. This CDR3 has 14 residues. V lost 5 bases and J lost 7; bases outside the gene matches: 5. From germline, CDR1 is SEHNR and CDR2 FQNEAQ (reference sequence). The CDR3 DNA reads TGTGCCAGCAGCCCGGGACAGGGGTTGAATGAGCAGTTCTTC. Protein sequence: CASSPGQGLNEQFF. Using reference TRBV7-9 and TRBJ2-1 for the parts outside the CDR3, the full variable domain is DTGVSQNPRHKITKRGQNVTFRCDPISEHNRLYWYRQTLGQGPEFLTYFQNEAQLEKSRLLSDRFSAERPKGSFSTLEIQRTEQGDSAMYLCASSPGQGLNEQFFGPGTRLTVL.

Turning to this clone: The same CDR3 also results from other DNA sequences found in this sample. Here the CDR3 DNA reads TGCGCCAGCAGCTTGGGACTAGCGGGAGCAACAGATACGCAGTATTTT. Protein product: CASSLGLAGATDTQYF. This chain uses TRBV5-1 with TRBJ2-3, with 12 nucleotides matching TRBD2. V lost 0 bases to trimming and J lost 3 bases; unmatched junction nucleotides: 2. CDR3 length: 16 amino acids. Germline CDR1 is SGHRS and CDR2 is YFSETQ.

The gene calls are TRBV7-9 and TRBJ1-5; the D gene is possibly TRBD1 (5 bases). CDR3 size: 15 residues. CDR1 and CDR2 from the germline V gene are SEHNR and FQNEAQ (reference sequence). Trimming stripped 5 bases from V and 0 bases from J, with 11 bases between. CDR3: CASSQQGGSNQPQHF. For the CDR3, the DNA is TGTGCCAGCAGCCAGCAGGGAGGTAGCAATCAGCCCCAGCATTTT. The whole variable domain, filled in from reference TRBV7-9 and TRBJ1-5, reads DTGVSQNPRHKITKRGQNVTFRCDPISEHNRLYWYRQTLGQGPEFLTYFQNEAQLEKSRLLSDRFSAERPKGSFSTLEIQRTEQGDSAMYLCASSQQGGSNQPQHFGDGTRLSIL.

The V gene is TRBV11-3, the J gene TRBJ1-3; tentative D call: TRBD1 (6 bases). The CDR3 extends over 18 amino acids. The germline V and J ends were trimmed by 5 bases and 4 bases, with 24 bases remaining between them. Germline V CDR1 and CDR2: SGHNT, YENEEA. The CDR3 DNA reads as TGTGCCAGCAGCGTCGAACCACGGGGGGCGCGACCCGGAAACACCATATATTTT. Translated: CASSVEPRGARPGNTIYF. The full variable domain, in which reference TRBV11-3 and TRBJ1-3 provide the parts outside the CDR3, is EAGVVQSPRYKIIEKKQPVAFWCNPISGHNTLYWYLQNLGQGPELLIRYENEEAVDDSQLPKDRFSAERLKGVDSTLKIQPAELGDSAVYLCASSVEPRGARPGNTIYFGEGSWLTVV.

Comment on this clone: One end of the junction does not line up with germline, which may come from a read error. J is TRBJ2-3 and V is TRBV2, with D perhaps matching TRBD1 or TRBD2 (6 bases each). The germline V gene encodes CDR1 SNHLY and CDR2 FYNNEI. The CDR3 totals 13 residues. The CDR3 here is CASREGGLGTQYF. The CDR3 nucleotides are TGTGCCAGCAGGGAAGGGGGGCTTGGTACGCAGTATTTT.

Written as DNA, the CDR3 is TGTGCCAGCAGCACTAGACTAGCGGGAGGGTTTGAGCAGTTCTTC. It translates to CASSTRLAGGFEQFF. The J gene is TRBJ2-1, the V gene TRBV11-3; TRBD2 agrees at 14 bases. This CDR3 is built from 15 residues. Germline V lookup: CDR1 SGHNT, CDR2 YENEEA. V lost 5 bases and J lost 9; bases outside the gene matches: 6.